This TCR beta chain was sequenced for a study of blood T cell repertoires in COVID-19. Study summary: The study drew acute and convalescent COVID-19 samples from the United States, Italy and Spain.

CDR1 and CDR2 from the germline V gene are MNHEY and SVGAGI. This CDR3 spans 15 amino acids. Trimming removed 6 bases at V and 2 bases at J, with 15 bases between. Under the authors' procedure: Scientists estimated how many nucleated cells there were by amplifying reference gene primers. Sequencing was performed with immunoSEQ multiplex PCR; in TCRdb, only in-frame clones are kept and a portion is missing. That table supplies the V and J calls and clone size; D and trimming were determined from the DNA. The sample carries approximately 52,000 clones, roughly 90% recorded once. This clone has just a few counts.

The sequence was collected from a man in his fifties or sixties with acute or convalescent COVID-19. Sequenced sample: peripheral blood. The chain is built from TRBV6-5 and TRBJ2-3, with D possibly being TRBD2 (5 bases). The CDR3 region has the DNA TGTGCCAGCAGCGGACTTCCCTTCGCCACAGATACGCAGTATTTT. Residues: CASSGLPFATDTQYF.